Following are 27 T cell receptor beta chains from one sample sequenced in a study of blood T cell repertoires in COVID-19. Assay used: immunoSEQ multiplex PCR; TCRdb lists only in-frame clones, some missing. The sample carries 200,000 to 250,000 clones, 75% to 85% recorded once. Sequencing used PBMCs or T cells enriched from blood (not recorded which). The receptors were sampled from a man younger than 45 with acute COVID-19.

The chain links TRBV11-2 to TRBJ1-6; D gene uncertain. This CDR3 spans 18 amino acids. Looked up from germline, CDR1 is SGHAT and CDR2 is FQNNGV. Trimming shortened V by 5 bases and J by 0 bases, and 17 bases separated the two germline ends. As DNA, the CDR3 is TGTGCCAGCAGCCTATTTCCACCCTGGAGCTCCTATAATTCACCCCTCCACTTT. Its translation is CASSLFPPWSSYNSPLHF.

This clone was recorded once. V is TRBV27 and J is TRBJ1-2; TRBD1 aligns across 7 bases. CDR1 MNHEY and CDR2 SMNVEV come from the germline V gene (reference sequence). The junction had 11 bases not matched to a gene; V was cut back by 3 bases and J by 4 bases. The CDR3 runs to 16 residues. CDR3 loop: CASSFRGTEQFYGYTF. CDR3 bases: TGTGCCAGCAGTTTCAGGGGGACAGAACAATTCTATGGCTACACCTTC.

The rearrangement joins TRBV5-1 to TRBJ1-2; D possibly corresponds to TRBD1 (6 bases). CDR1 is SGHRS, CDR2 YFSETQ, per germline. CDR3 length: 17 amino acids. V lost 3 bases, J lost 0 bases, and 18 bases lay in between. CDR3 loop: CASSSSPSGTTNYGYTF. The CDR3 coding sequence is TGCGCCAGCAGCTCCTCCCCCTCGGGGACAACTAACTATGGCTACACCTTC.

The J gene is TRBJ2-1, the V gene TRBV5-6, with 9 bases fitting TRBD2. The CDR3 covers 14 residues. The germline V gene has CDR1 SGHDT and CDR2 YYEEEE. The V and J ends lost 3 bases and 5 bases, in that order; junction bases with no gene match: 3. CDR3 sequence reads: CASSSGLADNEQFF. For the CDR3, the DNA is TGTGCCAGCAGCTCGGGACTAGCTGACAATGAGCAGTTCTTC.

V and J are TRBV7-6 and TRBJ1-1, with unresolved D. Germline values: CDR1 SGHVS, CDR2 FNYEAQ. The CDR3 length is 13 residues. Trimming shortened V by 5 bases and J by 7 bases, and 14 bases separated the two germline ends. The CDR3 protein is CASSATVTGEAFF. The DNA for the CDR3 is TGTGCCAGCAGCGCTACAGTTACCGGTGAAGCTTTCTTT.

This clone was picked up many times. This chain links TRBV5-1 with TRBJ1-6, with a possible D match to TRBD1 (6 bases). CDR3 length: 14 amino acids. Trimming pared 4 bases from V and 8 bases from J, leaving 13 bases between. Germline V gene lookup returns CDR1 SGHRS and CDR2 YFSETQ. DNA for the CDR3: TGCGCCAGCAGCGAGGGACAAGATTATTCACCCCTCCACTTT. This codes for CASSEGQDYSPLHF.

V gene TRBV5-6 combines with J gene TRBJ1-1; tentative D call: TRBD1 (6 bases). Trimming cost V 4 bases and J 1 base, with 11 bases left between them. The CDR3 contains 14 residues. Germline-derived CDR1 and CDR2 are SGHDT and YYEEEE. The CDR3 reads CASSVGRGNTEAFF. The CDR3 DNA follows: TGTGCCAGCAGCGTCGGCAGGGGGAACACTGAAGCTTTCTTT.

The chain's CDR3 is CASSGQPGQAYEQYF. The CDR3 coding sequence is TGTGCCAGCAGTGGTCAACCAGGACAGGCGTACGAGCAGTACTTC. V and J are TRBV2 and TRBJ2-7; 7 bases map to TRBD1. Per the germline V gene, CDR1 is SNHLY and CDR2 is FYNNEI. Trimming took 4 bases from V and 4 from J; bases not matched to a gene: 10. The CDR3 runs 15 residues. Variable domain in full (rest from reference TRBV2 and TRBJ2-7): EPEVTQTPSHQVTQMGQEVILRCVPISNHLYFYWYRQILGQKVEFLVSFYNNEISEKSEIFDDQFSVERPDGSNFTLKIRSTKLEDSAMYFCASSGQPGQAYEQYFGPGTRLTVT.

V usage is TRBV12-2 and J usage is TRBJ1-1. TRBV12-2 is a known pseudogene. This CDR3 contains 13 residues. The CDR3 spells CAMSNSVLTEAFF. The CDR3 DNA follows: TGTGCAATGAGTAATTCGGTCCTTACTGAAGCTTTCTTT.

The chain links TRBV19 to TRBJ1-5, with D possibly matching TRBD1 (6 bases). V was cut by 8 bases and J by 3 bases, with 17 bases left in between. The CDR3 is 15 amino acids. Germline-derived CDR1 and CDR2 are LNHDA and SQIVND (reference sequence). The CDR3: CASPEDSQPNQPQHF. CDR3 DNA sequence: TGTGCCAGTCCCGAGGACAGTCAGCCCAATCAGCCCCAGCATTTT.

The CDR3 spells CASSQDMNTEAFF. DNA of the CDR3: TGTGCCAGCAGCCAAGACATGAACACTGAAGCTTTCTTT. V and J are TRBV14 and TRBJ1-1; no firm D call. The germline V gene has CDR1 SGHDN and CDR2 FVKESK. This CDR3 comprises 13 residues. With 0 bases removed from V and 0 bases from J, the gap between germline ends came to 2 bases.

This chain uses TRBV19 with TRBJ2-2; possibly TRBD1 for D (5 bases). This CDR3 is built from 13 residues. From germline, CDR1 is LNHDA and CDR2 SQIVND (reference sequence). Trimming took off 9 bases at V and 5 bases at J, with 13 bases between the two ends. The CDR3 spells CASLRGGTGELFF. In DNA, the CDR3 is TGTGCCAGCTTAAGGGGTGGAACCGGGGAGCTGTTTTTT. Full variable domain (remainder filled in from reference TRBV19 and TRBJ2-2): DGGITQSPKYLFRKEGQNVTLSCEQNLNHDAMYWYRQDPGQGLRLIYYSQIVNDFQKGDIAEGYSVSREKKESFPLTVTSAQKNPTAFYLCASLRGGTGELFFGEGSRLTVL.

The J gene is TRBJ2-2, the V gene TRBV3-1 (or the pseudogene TRBV3-2), with 10 positions matching TRBD1. V trimming: 6 bases; J trimming: 6 bases; junction bases outside the gene matches: 7. Germline CDR1 is LGHDT and CDR2 is YNNKEL (reference sequence). This CDR3 spans 15 amino acids. The CDR3 loop reads CASRLGTGVAGELFF. The CDR3 nucleotides read TGTGCCAGCAGGCTGGGGACAGGGGTTGCCGGGGAGCTGTTTTTT.

The chain combines TRBV3-1 (or the pseudogene TRBV3-2) with TRBJ2-3; TRBD2 aligns across 8 bases. CDR1 is LGHDT, CDR2 YNNKEL, per germline (reference sequence). The CDR3 spans 18 residues. The V gene end was trimmed by 1 base and the J gene end by 2 bases; junction bases not matched to a gene: 11. Here the CDR3 reads CASSQAVIAGGYTDTQYF. As DNA, the CDR3 is TGTGCCAGCAGCCAAGCAGTAATCGCGGGGGGCTACACAGATACGCAGTATTTT.

Worth noting for this clone: At one of its ends the junction is not consistent with the germline gene, which may arise from a read error. The chain uses TRBV5-1 and TRBJ2-7; D gene ambiguous. Per the germline V gene, CDR1 is SGHRS and CDR2 is YFSETQ. This CDR3 is built from 13 residues. The CDR3 DNA reads as TGCGCCAGCAGCTTGGCGGGTTCCTCCGAGCAGTACTTC. Its translation: CASSLAGSSEQYF. Variable domain in full (rest from reference TRBV5-1 and TRBJ2-7): KAGVTQTPRYLIKTRGQQVTLSCSPISGHRSVSWYQQTPGQGLQFLFEYFSETQRNKGNFPGRFSGRQFSNSRSEMNVSTLELGDSALYLCASSLAGSSEQYFGPGTRLTVT.

The chain combines TRBV30 with TRBJ2-7; TRBD1 agrees at 8 bases. The CDR3 length is 14 residues. V dropped 3 bases and J dropped 0; count of bases not matched to a gene: 4. Germline-derived CDR1 and CDR2 are GTSNPN and SVGIG (reference sequence). The CDR3 loop is CAWSQGQASYEQYF. CDR3 DNA sequence: TGTGCCTGGAGCCAGGGACAGGCCTCCTACGAGCAGTACTTC.

The chain couples TRBV5-5 to TRBJ2-7; a possible D gene is TRBD2 (6 bases). The CDR3 is 17 amino acids. The V and J ends lost 0 bases and 5 bases respectively, with 21 bases between them. The V gene's germline CDR1 is SGHKS and CDR2 YYEKEE (reference sequence). CDR3 DNA: TGTGCCAGCAGCTTGGTTGGGGACTGGTCCGTCATACACGAGCAGTACTTC. Its translation is CASSLVGDWSVIHEQYF.

This rearrangement joins TRBV5-1 to TRBJ1-1, with D unclear. Looked up from germline, CDR1 is SGHRS and CDR2 is YFSETQ. Deletions cut 4 bases from V and 4 bases from J, with 17 bases between. The CDR3 consists of 15 residues. The CDR3 nucleotides read TGCGCCAGCAGCCTGAACGGGGTCGCCGGCACTGAAGCTTTCTTT. Encoded protein: CASSLNGVAGTEAFF.

The chain is built from TRBV7-2 and TRBJ1-6; D is undetermined. Germline V gives CDR1 SGHTA, CDR2 FQGNSA. With 3 bases removed from V and 7 bases from J, the gap between germline ends came to 16 bases. CDR3 length equals 16 residues. The DNA of the CDR3 is TGTGCCAGCAGCTTTCTCGGCCCCCGGGGAAATTCACCCCTCCACTTT. Amino acids: CASSFLGPRGNSPLHF.

This sequence joins TRBV18 and TRBJ2-2, with D possibly being TRBD2 (6 bases). Trimming took 3 bases from V and 1 from J, leaving 9 bases between them. Germline assignment: CDR1 KGHSH and CDR2 LQKENI. CDR3 size: 15 residues. CDR3: CASSPLRGNTGELFF. The CDR3 DNA is TGTGCCAGCTCACCTCTGCGGGGGAACACCGGGGAGCTGTTTTTT.

The V gene is TRBV12-3 or TRBV12-4, the J gene TRBJ1-5; D ambiguous. CDR3 length equals 13 residues. V was trimmed by 5 bases and J by 9 bases, leaving 14 bases between them. DNA for the CDR3: TGTGCCAGCAGTCAGACCTCCGGGTCGCCCCAGCATTTT. Translated: CASSQTSGSPQHF.

The chain couples TRBV3-1 (or the pseudogene TRBV3-2) to TRBJ1-1, with D uncertain. Trimming removed 5 bases from V and 9 bases from J, with 16 bases in between. The germline V gene has CDR1 LGHDT and CDR2 YNNKEL (reference sequence). The CDR3 has 13 residues. The CDR3 protein is CASSEVRRGQAFF. The CDR3 DNA reads TGTGCCAGCAGCGAAGTACGGCGGGGTCAAGCTTTCTTT.

The J gene is TRBJ1-1, the V gene TRBV7-9; the D is unclear. The germline V gene encodes CDR1 SEHNR and CDR2 FQNEAQ (reference sequence). V gave up 3 bases and J gave up 1 base, with 6 bases separating them. The CDR3 totals 13 residues. CDR3 protein: CASSFAENTEAFF. CDR3 sequence (DNA): TGTGCCAGCAGCTTCGCGGAGAACACTGAAGCTTTCTTT. Full variable domain (remainder filled in from reference TRBV7-9 and TRBJ1-1): DTGVSQNPRHKITKRGQNVTFRCDPISEHNRLYWYRQTLGQGPEFLTYFQNEAQLEKSRLLSDRFSAERPKGSFSTLEIQRTEQGDSAMYLCASSFAENTEAFFGQGTRLTVV.

This clone was found a few times. The CDR3, as DNA: TGCGCCAGCAGGCAGGGGAAAATTTTTGATGCGGAGCTGTTTTTT. Protein product: CASRQGKIFDAELFF. The chain employs TRBV5-1 and TRBJ2-2; D is perhaps TRBD1 (6 bases). This CDR3 comprises 15 residues. Trimming removed 5 bases from V and 10 bases from J, with 21 bases in between. Germline V CDR1 and CDR2: SGHRS, YFSETQ.

This clone has more than one count but fewer than ten. This chain uses TRBV9 with TRBJ1-6; 8 bases line up with TRBD1. The CDR3 loop spans 15 amino acids. After removal of 0 bases from V and 8 bases from J, the junction contained 4 bases not matched to a gene. Per the germline V gene, CDR1 is SGDLS and CDR2 is YYNGEE. CDR3 loop: CASSVEDRGYSPLHF. DNA of the CDR3: TGTGCCAGCAGCGTAGAAGACAGGGGTTATTCACCCCTCCACTTT.

This chain's CDR3 is CASSKGASGWEPQHF. The CDR3 coding sequence is TGTGCCAGTAGTAAAGGAGCCTCAGGGTGGGAGCCCCAGCATTTT. The chain joins TRBV19 to TRBJ1-5, with D perhaps matching TRBD1 (5 bases). The CDR3 is made up of 15 amino acids. V was pared by 4 bases and J by 8 bases, with 18 bases between. The germline V gene encodes CDR1 LNHDA and CDR2 SQIVND (reference sequence). The entire variable domain, with the rest obtained from reference TRBV19 and TRBJ1-5, is as follows: DGGITQSPKYLFRKEGQNVTLSCEQNLNHDAMYWYRQDPGQGLRLIYYSQIVNDFQKGDIAEGYSVSREKKESFPLTVTSAQKNPTAFYLCASSKGASGWEPQHFGDGTRLSIL.

This clone occurred once. CDR3 in DNA: TGTGCCAGCAGCCAAGACGGTAACTCCTACGAGCAGTACTTC. Its protein is CASSQDGNSYEQYF. This chain joins TRBV4-2 and TRBJ2-7; D gene uncertain. This CDR3 is 14 amino acids long. V lost 0 bases and J 0 bases, leaving 6 bases between the germline ends. The germline V gene encodes CDR1 LGHNA and CDR2 YNFKEQ.